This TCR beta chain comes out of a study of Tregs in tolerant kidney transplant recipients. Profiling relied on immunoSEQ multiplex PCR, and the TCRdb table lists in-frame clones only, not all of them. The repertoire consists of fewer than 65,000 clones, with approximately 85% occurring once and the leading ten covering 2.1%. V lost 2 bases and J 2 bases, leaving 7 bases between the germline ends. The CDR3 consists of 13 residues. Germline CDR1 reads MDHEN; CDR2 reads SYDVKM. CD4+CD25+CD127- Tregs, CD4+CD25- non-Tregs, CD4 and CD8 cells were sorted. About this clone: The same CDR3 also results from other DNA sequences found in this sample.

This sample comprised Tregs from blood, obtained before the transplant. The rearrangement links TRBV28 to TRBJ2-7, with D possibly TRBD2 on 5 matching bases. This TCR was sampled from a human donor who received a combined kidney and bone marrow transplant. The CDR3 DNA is TGTGCCAGCAGTTTAGCGGGCCCCTACGAGCAGTACTTC. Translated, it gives CASSLAGPYEQYF.